The 27 T cell receptor beta chains below were found in one sample sequenced in a study of T cell clonality in common variable immunodeficiency. Assay: immunoSEQ multiplex PCR; the TCRdb copy retains only in-frame clones and omits some. The sample was found to contain tens of thousands of clones, and every one recurs. Material for sequencing was peripheral blood mononuclear cells. The receptors here all came from a person between 18 and 75 years old in good health.

This clone has ten or more counts. The missing CDR3 end, 3 residues past where the read stops, is filled in from the germline J gene. This sequence joins TRBV4-1 and TRBJ1-4; no firm D call. The germline V gene has CDR1 MGHRA and CDR2 YSYEKL. The CDR3 covers 12 residues. The ends were cut back, 4 bases at V and 7 bases at J, with 7 bases in the middle. The CDR3 reads CASSLGGEKLFF. The part of the CDR3 DNA that was read is TGCGCCAGCAGCCTTGGCGGTGAAAAA.

This clone was observed at least ten times. The CDR3 sequence is CSARGGHNTGELFF. The CDR3 DNA, read in part, is TGCAGTGCCCGGGGGGGGCATAACACCGGGGAG. This chain joins TRBV20-1 and TRBJ2-2; 8 bases match TRBD2. The CDR3 is cut off 3 residues early in the read; its end comes from the germline J gene. Germline assignment: CDR1 DFQATT and CDR2 SNEGSKA (reference sequence). With V trimmed by 6 bases and J by 2 bases, 5 bases remained unmatched. The CDR3 totals 14 residues.

This clone was seen ten or more times. The CDR3 is cut off 3 residues early in the read; its end comes from the germline J gene. The V gene is TRBV5-6, the J gene TRBJ2-3, with 10 nucleotides matching TRBD1. CDR3 length: 15 amino acids. Per germline, CDR1 SGHDT and CDR2 YYEEEE. After removal of 3 bases from V and 3 bases from J, the junction contained 4 bases not matched to a gene. CDR3 DNA (partial): TGTGCCAGCAGCTCCGGGACAGGGGTTACAGATACG. Translation: CASSSGTGVTDT. In full, the CDR3 is CASSSGTGVTDTQYF.

This clone has at least ten counts. The CDR3 goes on 3 residues after the read ends, and that part is filled in from the germline J gene. V usage is TRBV2 and J usage is TRBJ2-2, with a possible D match to TRBD1 (6 bases). V lost 7 bases and J 6 bases, leaving 12 bases between the germline ends. CDR1 SNHLY and CDR2 FYNNEI come from the germline V gene. The CDR3 is 13 amino acids. The CDR3 reads CASNSKGAGELFF. CDR3 bases read: TGTGCCAGCAATTCGAAGGGGGCCGGGGAG. Using reference TRBV2 and TRBJ2-2 for the parts outside the CDR3, the full variable domain is EPEVTQTPSHQVTQMGQEVILRCVPISNHLYFYWYRQILGQKVEFLVSFYNNEISEKSEIFDDQFSVERPDGSNFTLKIRSTKLEDSAMYFCASNSKGAGELFFGEGSRLTVL.

The DNA read from the CDR3 is TGTGCCAGCAGTGACTCGTGGGTGACAGAGCACTACGAG. Translated: CASSDSWVTEHYE. The entire CDR3 reads CASSDSWVTEHYEQYF. The chain couples TRBV6-4 to TRBJ2-7; possible D gene TRBD1, 5 bases. The CDR3 is cut off 3 residues early in the read; its end comes from the germline J gene. The ends were cut back, 0 bases at V and 3 bases at J, with 15 bases in the middle. The CDR3 has 16 amino acids. In germline, CDR1 is MRHNA, CDR2 SNTAGT.

There are many counts of this clone. Coverage ceases 3 residues before the CDR3 finishes, and the germline J gene fills in the end. The V call is TRBV4-1, the J call TRBJ2-1; the match to TRBD2 covers 12 bases. CDR1 is MGHRA, CDR2 YSYEKL, per germline. This CDR3 region has 18 residues. V dropped 0 bases and J dropped 9; count of bases not matched to a gene: 12. The CDR3 sequence is CASSQDGLLAGGLSEQFF. The DNA read from the CDR3 is TGCGCCAGCAGCCAAGACGGCCTACTAGCGGGAGGTTTAAGTGAG.

In this sample, this clone turned up a few times. The CDR3 end lies 3 residues beyond the end of the read and is filled in from the germline J gene. The V and J genes are TRBV29-1 and TRBJ2-3, with a possible D match to TRBD1 (5 bases). CDR1 is SQVTM, CDR2 ANQGSEA, per germline. The CDR3 is 14 residues long. The CDR3 bases that were read are TGCAGCGCCGCGAGCCCAGGGATGATTGAGACG. Amino acids: CSAASPGMIET. The entire CDR3 is CSAASPGMIETQYF.

This clone appeared many times. The CDR3 is cut off 3 residues early in the read; its end comes from the germline J gene. V gene TRBV29-1 combines with J gene TRBJ2-1, with D perhaps matching TRBD2 (7 bases). Trimming stripped 5 bases from V and 5 bases from J, with 13 bases between. Germline lookup yields CDR1 SQVTM and CDR2 ANQGSEA. The CDR3 runs to 13 residues. The CDR3 sequence: CSVRGTTHNEQFF. The sequenced CDR3 bases are TGCAGCGTTAGGGGGACTACTCACAATGAG.

Many counts were recorded for this clone. The CDR3 loop reads CASSRASGSTDTQYF. CDR3 DNA (partial): TGTGCCAGTAGTAGGGCTAGCGGCTCCACAGATACG. This sequence joins TRBV19 and TRBJ2-3, with 7 bases lining up with TRBD2. The read finishes 3 residues shy of the CDR3 end, and the germline J gene is used to complete it. J lost 2 bases, V lost 4 bases, and 6 bases had no gene match. Germline CDR1 reads LNHDA; CDR2 reads SQIVND (reference sequence). This CDR3 has 15 residues.

There are many counts of this clone. Other DNA sequences from this sample encode an identical CDR3 as well. The CDR3 protein is CASSLTGGAYNEQFF. CDR3 DNA (partial): TGTGCCAGCAGTCTCACAGGGGGCGCCTACAATGAG. The chain has TRBV5-5 and TRBJ2-1; 9 bases are shared with TRBD1. Sequencing ends 3 residues short of the CDR3 end; the germline J gene provides the rest. Germline V gene sequence: CDR1 SGHKS, CDR2 YYEKEE (reference sequence). The V and J ends lost 5 bases and 2 bases, in that order; junction bases with no gene match: 5. This CDR3 is built from 15 residues.

This clone was picked up many times. The DNA ends 3 residues before the CDR3 does, and the rest of the CDR3 is filled in from the germline J gene. The rearrangement uses TRBV19 and TRBJ2-3, with 10 bases matching TRBD1. Germline trimming cut 4 bases from V and 1 base from J; bases unmatched to any gene: 2. The CDR3 runs to 15 residues. Germline lookup yields CDR1 LNHDA and CDR2 SQIVND (reference sequence). CDR3 bases read: TGTGCCAGTAGTACCGGGACAGGGGGCACAGATACG. Translated, it gives CASSTGTGGTDT. The full CDR3 protein is CASSTGTGGTDTQYF.

Notes on this clone: The sequenced fragment ends 3 residues before the CDR3 boundary, so the rest is inferred from the germline J gene. V and J are TRBV19 and TRBJ2-1; 7 bases map to TRBD2. V dropped 8 bases and J dropped 7; count of bases not matched to a gene: 11. This CDR3 is built from 14 residues. Germline V CDR1 and CDR2: LNHDA, SQIVND (reference sequence). The sequenced part of the CDR3 DNA is TGTGCCAGTGACAGTGGGGGGGGGTGGAATGAG. Translated: CASDSGGGWNE. The CDR3 in full is CASDSGGGWNEQFF.

This clone turned up a few times. The CDR3 goes on 3 residues after the read ends, and that part is filled in from the germline J gene. This chain uses TRBV7-9 with TRBJ2-3, with 7 bases that match TRBD1. This CDR3 has 12 amino acids. CDR1 SEHNR and CDR2 FQNEAQ come from the germline V gene (reference sequence). The CDR3 DNA, read in part, is TGTGCCAGCAGCTTCCTCGACAGGGCG. Protein: CASSFLDRA. The whole CDR3 sequence is CASSFLDRAQYF. The full variable domain, with the rest looked up from reference TRBV7-9 and TRBJ2-3, is DTGVSQNPRHKITKRGQNVTFRCDPISEHNRLYWYRQTLGQGPEFLTYFQNEAQLEKSRLLSDRFSAERPKGSFSTLEIQRTEQGDSAMYLCASSFLDRAQYFGPGTRLTVL.

In this sample, this clone turned up many times. With the read ending 3 residues before the CDR3 end, the germline J gene is used to fill in that end. The chain employs TRBV4-2 and TRBJ2-1; 8 bases line up with TRBD2. Germline lookup yields CDR1 LGHNA and CDR2 YNFKEQ. The CDR3 totals 15 residues. J gave up 5 bases and V 4 bases, and 7 bases lay outside the gene matches. CDR3 sequence: CASSPTSGSNNEQFF. CDR3 DNA (partial): TGTGCCAGCAGCCCCACCAGCGGGAGTAACAATGAG.

This clone was seen at least ten times. The CDR3 end is not reached by the read, which stops 3 residues before it; the germline J gene fills it in. The V gene is TRBV10-3, the J gene TRBJ1-5, with D perhaps matching TRBD1 (5 bases). The V end was cut by 3 bases, the J end by 5 bases, with 11 bases between. The CDR3 is made up of 14 amino acids. CDR1 and CDR2 from the germline V gene are ENHRY and SYGVKD. The CDR3 loop reads CAISETGAYQPQHF. Partial CDR3 DNA: TGTGCCATCAGTGAAACAGGCGCCTATCAGCCC.

This clone has at least ten counts. The read halts 3 residues ahead of the CDR3 end, with the missing end drawn from the germline J gene. The rearrangement uses TRBV7-6 and TRBJ2-1, with 9 bases aligning to TRBD2. The CDR3 has 16 residues. V gave up 1 base and J gave up 5 bases; unmatched junction bases: 6. In germline, CDR1 is SGHVS, CDR2 FNYEAQ. CDR3 bases read: TGTGCCAGCAGCTTAGGTGTTCTAGCGGGGAACAATGAG. The encoded protein is CASSLGVLAGNNE. The whole CDR3 sequence reads CASSLGVLAGNNEQFF.

Many counts were recorded for this clone. The read terminates 3 residues ahead of where the CDR3 ends, so the germline J gene completes it. This sequence joins TRBV5-1 and TRBJ2-1; 8 bases align to TRBD1. J was trimmed by 7 bases and V by 2 bases; bases with no gene match: 2. Germline loops: CDR1 SGHRS, CDR2 YFSETQ. This CDR3 comprises 13 residues. The CDR3 protein is CASSLGQGNEQFF. CDR3 bases read: TGCGCCAGCAGCTTAGGACAGGGAAATGAG.

This clone was recorded at least ten times. The CDR3 end is not reached by the read, which stops 3 residues before it; the germline J gene fills it in. The chain employs TRBV18 and TRBJ2-3, with a tentative D call TRBD2 (5 bases). The germline V gene has CDR1 KGHSH and CDR2 LQKENI. The CDR3 has 13 residues. V lost 2 bases and J lost 5, with 8 bases in between. The CDR3 bases that were read are TGTGCCAGCTCACCAGTACTAGTAGATACG. Translated: CASSPVLVDT. The complete CDR3 sequence is CASSPVLVDTQYF.

This clone has at least ten counts. Coverage ceases 3 residues before the CDR3 finishes, and the germline J gene fills in the end. This rearrangement joins TRBV6-1 to TRBJ1-5, with 7 bases matching TRBD1. In germline, CDR1 is MNHNS, CDR2 SASEGT. The CDR3 extends over 15 amino acids. J was trimmed by 6 bases and V by 3 bases; bases with no gene match: 8. The DNA read from the CDR3 is TGTGCCAGCAGTGATGTACAGGGGAAGGGTCAGCCC. Translated: CASSDVQGKGQP. The whole CDR3 protein reads CASSDVQGKGQPQHF.

This clone has only a few counts. A clone one base away is much larger, so this may be a read error. The CDR3 is cut off 3 residues early in the read; its end comes from the germline J gene. This chain links TRBV19 with TRBJ2-7, with a tentative D call TRBD2 (6 bases). Trimming cost V 8 bases and J 6 bases, with 17 bases left between them. Germline V gene lookup returns CDR1 LNHDA and CDR2 SQIVND (reference sequence). This CDR3 has 13 residues. CDR3 bases read: TGTGCCAGTGGTTCAACGGCCGGGGGCGAG. It encodes CASGSTAGGE. The CDR3, in full, reads CASGSTAGGEQYF.

This clone showed up many times. From the germline J gene comes the end of the CDR3, since the read stops 3 residues before it. The chain joins TRBV20-1 to TRBJ1-2; 9 bases agree with TRBD1. The junction had 3 bases not matched to a gene; V was cut back by 6 bases and J by 1 base. CDR3 length: 13 residues. The V gene's germline CDR1 is DFQATT and CDR2 SNEGSKA (reference sequence). Incomplete CDR3 DNA: TGCAGTGCGCGACAGGGGGGTAACTATGGC. Protein sequence: CSARQGGNYG. From start to end, the CDR3 is CSARQGGNYGYTF.

This clone was counted at least ten times. From the germline J gene comes the end of the CDR3, since the read stops 3 residues before it. The chain recombines TRBV2 with TRBJ2-2, with 10 bases aligning to TRBD2. The CDR3 totals 16 residues. J was trimmed by 7 bases and V by 4 bases; bases with no gene match: 9. Germline V gene data show CDR1 as SNHLY and CDR2 as FYNNEI. This CDR3 is CASSALAGAGGGELFF. The CDR3 DNA, read in part, is TGTGCCAGCAGTGCCCTAGCGGGAGCAGGGGGCGGGGAG.

This clone has ten or more counts. CDR3 region: CASGGDWDTEAFF. The part of the CDR3 DNA that was read is TGCGCCAGCGGGGGGGACTGGGACACTGAA. V gene TRBV5-1 combines with J gene TRBJ1-1; weak D call: TRBD1 (5 bases). With the read ending 3 residues before the CDR3 end, the germline J gene is used to fill in that end. The germline V gene encodes CDR1 SGHRS and CDR2 YFSETQ. This CDR3 contains 13 residues. V lost 7 bases and J lost 3, with 13 bases in between.

This clone came up many times. The read comes to an end 3 residues before the CDR3 does, leaving the germline J gene to fill in the end. V and J are TRBV18 and TRBJ1-2; 8 nucleotides agree with TRBD1. Germline lookup yields CDR1 KGHSH and CDR2 LQKENI. The CDR3 covers 13 residues. V gave up 3 bases and J gave up 6 bases; unmatched junction bases: 3. CDR3 DNA (partial): TGTGCCAGCTCACCGTTGGACAGGGATGGC. It yields the protein CASSPLDRDG. The whole CDR3 reads CASSPLDRDGYTF.

This clone was recorded many times. Read sequence stops 3 residues before the CDR3 end, and the germline J gene provides the missing end. The rearrangement joins TRBV9 to TRBJ2-3; 8 nucleotides align to TRBD1. This CDR3 has 15 residues. V lost 5 bases and J lost 4; bases outside the gene matches: 9. Germline V gene data show CDR1 as SGDLS and CDR2 as YYNGEE. CDR3 sequence reads: CASSATGGEADTQYF. The CDR3 DNA, read in part, is TGTGCCAGCAGTGCTACAGGGGGTGAAGCAGATACG.

This clone was recorded at least ten times. The CDR3 is cut off 3 residues early in the read; its end comes from the germline J gene. This sequence joins TRBV2 and TRBJ2-3; TRBD2 aligns across 7 bases. Germline V gene sequence: CDR1 SNHLY, CDR2 FYNNEI. J was trimmed by 1 base and V by 4 bases; bases with no gene match: 5. This CDR3 is built from 15 residues. The CDR3 spells CASSGQRDGTDTQYF. The CDR3 bases that were read are TGTGCCAGCAGTGGCCAGCGGGACGGCACAGATACG.

This clone has a count of ten or more. Incomplete CDR3 DNA: TGCAGTGCTAGAGCTTACGGGGACTATGGC. Its translation: CSARAYGDYG. The complete CDR3 protein is CSARAYGDYGYTF. The chain recombines TRBV20-1 with TRBJ1-2, with D uncertain. Read data end 3 residues before the CDR3 end; the end is taken from the germline J gene. This CDR3 contains 13 residues. Germline CDR1 reads DFQATT; CDR2 reads SNEGSKA (reference sequence). Trimming stripped 1 base from V and 3 bases from J, with 9 bases between.